In this sample, the clone carrying this TCR beta chain turned up a few times. Its target is unknown. The record originates from a study of identical twins. Template switching, a step in the protocol, added a universal primer site, and cDNA carried unique molecular identifiers. TCRdb re-called the 5' RACE reads with MiXCR, one entry per CDR3 protein. Among a few hundred thousand distinct CDR3 sequences listed, about 8% were seen once. Deletions cut 2 bases from V and 5 bases from J, with 10 bases between. The CDR3 totals 12 residues. Germline V gene lookup returns CDR1 GTSNPN and CDR2 SVGIG (reference sequence). Study-wide results and caveats: Rather than following the same donors, the conclusions depended on cross-sectional statistical analysis. Models, which agreed with sharing between unrelated individuals, nonetheless underestimated the out-of-frame TCR alpha sharing seen in monozygotic twins.

The sample was also reused in another study, on yellow fever vaccine responses in identical twins.

This chain joins TRBV30 and TRBJ2-7; D is uncertain. This sequence was found in a woman under 30 in good health. The sample taken for sequencing was CD8+ T cells sorted from blood. The CDR3, as DNA: TGTGCCTGGAGTCCGGCAGGTAACGAGCAGTACTTC. Translation gives CAWSPAGNEQYF. The full variable domain, rest sourced from reference TRBV30 and TRBJ2-7, is SQTIHQWPATLVQPVGSPLSLECTVEGTSNPNLYWYRQAAGRGLQLLFYSVGIGQISSEVPQNLSASRPQDRQFILSSKKLLLSDSGFYLCAWSPAGNEQYFGPGTRLTVT.